Listed below are T cell receptor beta chains from one sample, sequenced in a study of blood T cells in healthy people across ages. TCRdb reprocessed the 5' RACE reads with MiXCR, giving one entry per CDR3 protein. The sample has about 1 million distinct CDR3 sequences, 45% seen once. The sample comprised blood. The receptors stem from a woman in her fifties or sixties in good health. The CDR3 runs from the conserved cysteine through the conserved F or W. Fields, in order: clone size, J gene, V gene, D gene, CDR3 DNA, CDR3 protein. D genes are given only for firm matches. Clone size is not always given. Where it is, it says once, few, many or a class for expanded clones.

- TRBJ1-2 TRBV6-6 - TGTGCCAGCAGTAGGAAAGGAGACTATGGCTACACCTTC CASSRKGDYGYTF
- TRBJ2-1 TRBV7-8 - TGTGCCAGCAGCTTACGGGCGGACAGCACCTACAATGAGCAGTTCTTC CASSLRADSTYNEQFF
- TRBJ1-2 TRBV11-1 - TGTGCCAGCAGCCACCGACAAGGGGATTATTATGGCTACACCTTC CASSHRQGDYYGYTF
once TRBJ1-1 TRBV7-9 - TGTGCCAGCAAAAGCAGGTCTGAAGCTTTCTTT CASKSRSEAFF
few TRBJ2-7 TRBV6-5 TRBD1 TGTGCCAGCAGTATGCCCCCGGGACAGGGACACTACGAGCAGTACTTC CASSMPPGQGHYEQYF
few TRBJ2-5 TRBV2 - TGTGCCAGCAGTGAATCTGGGGAAGAGACCCAGTACTTC CASSESGEETQYF
- TRBJ2-7 TRBV5-1 - TGCGCCAGCAGCTCTGGGCCGGGGGTGGCCTCCTACGAGCAGTACTTC CASSSGPGVASYEQYF
- TRBJ1-1 TRBV6-5 TRBD1 TGTGCCATCAGTTACGCTATTATCCTACCGGGACAGGGTGGAATGAACACTGAAGCTTTCTTT CAISYAIILPGQGGMNTEAFF
- TRBJ2-5 TRBV2 - TGTGCCAGCAGTGAAGCCGGACGACTACAAGAGACCCAGTACTTC CASSEAGRLQETQYF
- TRBJ2-1 TRBV6-6 TRBD1 TGTGCCAGCAGTTACGACAGGGGGGATACCGATGAGCAGTTCTTC CASSYDRGDTDEQFF
- TRBJ2-6 TRBV27 - TGTGCCAGCCGTCTGAAGGCGGGGGCCAACGTCCTGACTTTC CASRLKAGANVLTF
once TRBJ2-1 TRBV29-1 - TGCAGCGTTGGGGAACGGGGACAGTTCTTC CSVGERGQFF
- TRBJ2-5 TRBV15 - TGTGCCACCAGCAGCCGGGCAAGGCGAGAGACCCAGTACTTC CATSSRARRETQYF
- TRBJ1-6 TRBV7-3 TRBD1 TGTGCCAGCAGCTTAAAGGGGACAGGGTTCTCACCCCCCCACTTT CASSLKGTGFSPPHF
- TRBJ1-4 TRBV7-9 TRBD1 TGTGCCAGCAGCGCCGGGACAGGAAGCGAAAAACTGTTTTTT CASSAGTGSEKLFF
- TRBJ2-2 TRBV27 - TGTGCCAGCAGTTGGATGGACACCGGGGAGCTGTTTTTT CASSWMDTGELFF
- TRBJ2-7 TRBV9 - TGTGCCAGCAGCGTAGACGTGCGTTACGAGCAGTACTTC CASSVDVRYEQYF
once TRBJ2-4 TRBV6-1 - TGTGCCAGTAGTGACCACAGGATCCCCTGGAATGAGCAGTACTTC CASSDHRIPWNEQYF
- TRBJ2-1 TRBV5-1 TRBD2 TGCGCCAGCAAACAGGGACTAGCGGGATTAGATGAGCAGTTCTTC CASKQGLAGLDEQFF
- TRBJ1-2 TRBV14 TRBD1 TGTGCCAGCAGCCAAGAAGTGGGACAGGGGGAGTCTGGCTACACCTTC CASSQEVGQGESGYTF
- TRBJ2-1 TRBV12-3/TRBV12-4 TRBD1 TGTGCCAGCAGTTTGGCAGGGGGTTGGGACCAGCGGACCAATGAGCAGTTCTTC CASSLAGGWDQRTNEQFF
- TRBJ2-7 TRBV6-6 - TGTGCCAGCAGCGGAGGAGGGGCACCCCCACCCTACGAGCAGTACTTC CASSGGGAPPPYEQYF
- TRBJ2-5 TRBV20-1 TRBD2 TGCAGTGCTAGAGATCGGAGGGGCCTAGCGGTTCTCTGGGAGACCCAGTACTTC CSARDRRGLAVLWETQYF
- TRBJ2-3 TRBV10-3 TRBD2 TGTGCCATCAGTCCCGGGACTAGCGGGAGGGGCACAGATACGCAGTATTTT CAISPGTSGRGTDTQYF
- TRBJ2-2 TRBV10-3 TRBD2 TGTGCCATCAGTCTGGGACTAGCGGGAGGGCCGAACACCGGGGAGCTGTTTTTT CAISLGLAGGPNTGELFF
few TRBJ2-1 TRBV29-1 TRBD1 TGCAGCGTTGAAAAGGGACAGGGGGGCGCCTACAATGAGCAGTTCTTC CSVEKGQGGAYNEQFF
few TRBJ2-7 TRBV20-1 TRBD2 TGCAGTGCTAGAGATCCGGGACTAGCGCACGAGCAGTACTTC CSARDPGLAHEQYF
- TRBJ2-7 TRBV7-3 - TGTGCCAGCAGCTTAGGGGAGACCTCCTACAATGAGCAGTACTTC CASSLGETSYNEQYF
- TRBJ1-6 TRBV7-9 - TGTGCCAGCCTGCAGCTTACTCAGGGGATGAATTCACCCCTCCACTTT CASLQLTQGMNSPLHF
once TRBJ2-7 TRBV20-1 - TGCAGTGCTAGCTCTGGGCAGTTTCCCTACGAGCAGTACTTC CSASSGQFPYEQYF
- TRBJ1-4 TRBV7-2 - TGTGCCAGCAGCTATATACGGGGGGCGGGCGAAAAACTGTTTTTT CASSYIRGAGEKLFF
- TRBJ1-5 TRBV18 - TGTGCCAGCTCACCTTCAGGACGGATCAATCAGCCCCAGCATTTT CASSPSGRINQPQHF
- TRBJ2-1 TRBV12-3/TRBV12-4 - TGTGCCAGCAGTTTACACCCTTACGGGGAGAACGACAATGAGCAGTTCTTC CASSLHPYGENDNEQFF
- TRBJ2-7 TRBV7-8 - TGTGCCAGCAGCTCCCGGCCCTCCGATTCTTACTCGTCCTACGAGCAGTACTTC CASSSRPSDSYSSYEQYF
once TRBJ2-7 TRBV20-1 - TGCAGTGCTAGAGATCTGAAGACAGGGAGGTACGAGCAGTACTTC CSARDLKTGRYEQYF
few TRBJ2-7 TRBV12-3/TRBV12-4 TRBD2 TGTGCCAGCAGTTCAAAGACTAGCGGGAACGAGCAGTACTTC CASSSKTSGNEQYF
many TRBJ2-7 TRBV29-1 - TGCAGCGTTGGGGGACCCGCCTACGAGCAGTACTTC CSVGGPAYEQYF
few TRBJ2-7 TRBV12-3/TRBV12-4 TRBD2 TGTGCCAGCAAGCGGGGGAACTCCTACGAGCAGTACTTC CASKRGNSYEQYF
- TRBJ2-1 TRBV20-1 TRBD2 TGCAGTGCTAGAGTTAGCGGGATTGTAGGTGAGCAGTTCTTC CSARVSGIVGEQFF
few TRBJ2-7 TRBV7-6 TRBD2 TGTGCCAGCAGCAATTTACTAGCGGGAGGTACCTACGAGCAGTACTTC CASSNLLAGGTYEQYF
- TRBJ2-7 TRBV20-1 TRBD2 TGCAGTGCCGCCCGCGGACTAGCGGGAGACCCCGTCTACGAGCAGTACTTC CSAARGLAGDPVYEQYF
- TRBJ1-5 TRBV7-2 - TGTGCCAGCAGCTTATGGCCATATAGCAATCAGCCCCAGCATTTT CASSLWPYSNQPQHF
few TRBJ2-7 TRBV4-2 - TGTGCCAGCAGCCTTGCTAATTCCGGCGAGCAGTACTTC CASSLANSGEQYF
- TRBJ2-1 TRBV11-2 TRBD2 TGTGCCAGCAGCCCTCGGGGGAGGGCCGGTAATGAGCAGTTCTTC CASSPRGRAGNEQFF
- TRBJ2-5 TRBV9 - TGTGCCAGCAGCGTAGAACAGCGTCCGGAGACCCAGTACTTC CASSVEQRPETQYF
- TRBJ2-5 TRBV9 - TGTGCCAGCAGCGTGGGGACCGGAGAGACCCAGTACTTC CASSVGTGETQYF
many TRBJ2-5 TRBV12-3/TRBV12-4 - TGTGCCAGCCCTCGCAGACCAATTTCGGAGACCCAGTACTTC CASPRRPISETQYF
few TRBJ2-1 TRBV15 - TGTGCCACCAGCAGAGGGGTTAGCGGTAATGAGCAGTTCTTC CATSRGVSGNEQFF
many TRBJ1-2 TRBV12-3/TRBV12-4 TRBD1 TGTGCCAGCAGTTTCCGTCAGACAGGGCGAGGCTACACCTTC CASSFRQTGRGYTF
- TRBJ2-1 TRBV7-8 - TGTGCCAGCAGCTTAGCGCTAGGGCCGGGGTACAATGAGCAGTTCTTC CASSLALGPGYNEQFF
- TRBJ1-2 TRBV27 - TGTGCCAGCAGTTTTCAGGGCGGCTATGGCTACACCTTC CASSFQGGYGYTF